Detailed here is one T cell receptor beta chain. The data were obtained in a study of blood T cell repertoires in COVID-19. Background on the study: Specimens from acute and convalescent COVID-19 originated in the United States, Italy and Spain.

Assay: immunoSEQ multiplex PCR; the TCRdb copy retains only in-frame clones and omits some. Of 27,000 or so clones listed, about 86% are singletons. The V segment lost 3 bases and the J segment 3 bases; nucleotides outside the gene matches: 5. This CDR3 is 15 amino acids long. The germline V gene has CDR1 SGDLS and CDR2 YYNGEE. The sample taken for sequencing was peripheral blood. The clonotype comes from a human donor in a cohort sampled during active COVID-19. This rearrangement joins TRBV9 to TRBJ1-4, with 7 positions matching TRBD1. Written as DNA, the CDR3 is TGTGCCAGCAGCGCAGGGGGAATAGCTAATGAAAAACTGTTTTTT. This codes for CASSAGGIANEKLFF.